Listed below are T cell receptor beta chains from one sample, sequenced in a study of T cell changes during pregnancy in multiple sclerosis. Clones were read by immunoSEQ multiplex PCR, and TCRdb kept only the in-frame ones, dropping some. The sample yields 73,000 or so clones, about 90% seen once. This specimen consisted of peripheral blood, obtained after pregnancy. The receptors stem from a female donor in good health, enrolled as a control in a pregnancy study. Both conserved end residues are part of each CDR3. A D gene is named only where the DNA matches it firmly. The size field is filled for only some rows; it gives once, few, many or a size class.

>few|TRBJ2-1|TRBV20-1|-
CSARSGTVRFF
TGCAGTGCTAGAAGTGGAACAGTCCGGTTCTTC
>-|TRBJ1-2|TRBV6-5|-
CASRGDRSLANGYTF
TGTGCCTCTAGGGGAGACAGGTCCCTTGCTAATGGCTACACCTTC
>few|TRBJ1-1|TRBV5-5|-
CASSLVQGRYTEAFF
TGTGCCAGCAGCTTGGTGCAGGGCCGATACACTGAAGCTTTCTTT
>-|TRBJ2-5|TRBV30|-
CAWGPRTSGGETQYF
TGTGCCTGGGGCCCGCGGACTAGTGGGGGCGAGACCCAGTACTTC
>-|TRBJ1-1|TRBV5-1|TRBD1
CASSTGANTEAFF
TGCGCCAGCAGCACAGGGGCGAACACTGAAGCTTTCTTT
>-|TRBJ2-7|TRBV6-5|-
CASSRHQGNYEQYF
TGTGCCAGCAGTCGCCATCAGGGGAACTACGAGCAGTACTTC
>-|TRBJ1-6|TRBV27|-
CASSLSLRQDNSYNSPLHF
TGTGCCAGCAGTTTATCCCTCCGACAGGATAACTCCTATAATTCACCCCTCCACTTT
>-|TRBJ2-1|TRBV5-1|-
CASSHGGLSYNEQFF
TGCGCCAGCAGCCACGGGGGGCTCTCCTACAATGAGCAGTTCTTC
>-|TRBJ2-1|TRBV5-6|TRBD1
CASSLPGQGKQFF
TGTGCCAGCAGCCTCCCGGGACAGGGGAAGCAGTTCTTC
>-|TRBJ1-2|TRBV6-1|-
CASRGTTNYGYTF
TGTGCCAGCAGGGGGACAACTAACTATGGCTACACCTTC
>-|TRBJ1-6|TRBV4-1|-
CASSLRVSYNSPLHF
TGCGCCAGCAGCCTCAGGGTATCCTATAATTCACCCCTCCACTTT
>once|TRBJ2-5|TRBV27|-
CAVGRTPQETQYF
TGTGCAGTTGGGAGGACACCACAAGAGACCCAGTACTTC
>-|TRBJ2-5|TRBV5-4|-
CASSLPGTAQETQYF
TGTGCCAGCAGCTTGCCTGGGACTGCCCAAGAGACCCAGTACTTC
>few|TRBJ1-1|TRBV4-2|-
CASSQVVNSLNTEAFF
TGTGCCAGCAGCCAAGTGGTTAACTCGTTGAACACTGAAGCTTTCTTT
>-|TRBJ2-2|TRBV25-1|-
CASSSGAITGELFF
TGTGCCAGCAGTAGTGGGGCCATTACCGGGGAGCTGTTTTTT
>-|TRBJ2-3|TRBV11-2|-
CASSSGTRANTDTQYF
TGTGCCAGCAGCTCCGGGACACGAGCCAACACAGATACGCAGTATTTT
>once|TRBJ1-1|TRBV7-2|-
CASRHNSNTEAFF
TGTGCCAGCAGGCATAACAGCAACACTGAAGCTTTCTTT
>few|TRBJ1-5|TRBV4-1|-
CASSQGPNNQPQHF
TGCGCCAGCAGCCAGGGCCCAAATAATCAGCCCCAGCATTTT
>-|TRBJ1-1|TRBV14|-
CASSPSSGTEAFF
TGTGCCAGCAGCCCGTCATCAGGCACTGAAGCTTTCTTT
>-|TRBJ2-2|TRBV2|TRBD2
CASSEVWASGGNTGELFF
TGTGCCAGCAGTGAAGTCTGGGCTAGCGGGGGGAACACCGGGGAGCTGTTTTTT
>-|TRBJ2-2|TRBV5-1|TRBD1
CASSPGTAVNTGELFF
TGCGCCAGCAGCCCCGGGACAGCGGTGAACACCGGGGAGCTGTTTTTT
>-|TRBJ1-5|TRBV2|TRBD1
CASSYGQGPSLPQHF
TGTGCCAGCAGTTATGGACAGGGTCCCTCGTTGCCCCAGCATTTT
>-|TRBJ2-7|TRBV13|-
CASSLTGPSYEQYF
TGTGCCAGCAGCTTAACAGGGCCCTCCTACGAGCAGTACTTC
>-|TRBJ2-2|TRBV9|TRBD2
CASSVTSGSPGELFF
TGTGCCAGCAGCGTCACTAGCGGGAGCCCCGGGGAGCTGTTTTTT
>-|TRBJ2-7|TRBV6-1|TRBD2
CASSWGAGPLGEQYF
TGTGCCAGCAGCTGGGGAGCGGGACCCTTAGGGGAGCAGTACTTC
>-|TRBJ1-2|TRBV29-1|-
CSVVIAPNYGYTF
TGCAGCGTTGTAATAGCTCCGAACTATGGCTACACCTTC
>-|TRBJ1-2|TRBV4-3|TRBD1
CASSQEGGGQGIYGYTF
TGCGCCAGCAGCCAAGAGGGTGGGGGACAGGGCATATATGGCTACACCTTC
>-|TRBJ2-3|TRBV15|-
CATSRDIGTDTQYF
TGTGCCACCAGCAGAGATATCGGCACAGATACGCAGTATTTT
>-|TRBJ2-1|TRBV5-1|TRBD2
CASTLGSGRLNEQFF
TGCGCCAGCACCCTGGGGAGCGGGAGGCTCAATGAGCAGTTCTTC
>-|TRBJ2-2|TRBV5-1|-
CASSLGGVHTGELFF
TGCGCCAGCAGCTTAGGGGGGGTCCACACCGGGGAGCTGTTTTTT
>once|TRBJ1-1|TRBV10-3|-
CAISESILGGLNTEAFF
TGTGCCATCAGTGAGTCGATTCTGGGAGGCCTGAACACTGAAGCTTTCTTT
>once|TRBJ2-5|TRBV5-5|TRBD1
CASSPTGDETQYF
TGTGCCAGCAGCCCGACAGGGGACGAGACCCAGTACTTC
>-|TRBJ2-7|TRBV30|TRBD1
CAWSVPDRGPYEQYF
TGTGCCTGGAGTGTACCGGACAGGGGGCCGTACGAGCAGTACTTC
>once|TRBJ2-7|TRBV7-2|TRBD2
CASSPRNQRELHEQYF
TGTGCCAGCAGCCCCCGGAATCAGCGGGAGTTGCACGAGCAGTACTTC
>-|TRBJ1-2|TRBV9|-
CASSVGGQSYGYTF
TGTGCCAGCAGCGTAGGTGGCCAGTCCTATGGCTACACCTTC
>-|TRBJ2-1|TRBV19|TRBD2
CASSITSGGAHEQFF
TGTGCCAGTAGTATCACTAGCGGGGGGGCGCATGAGCAGTTCTTC
>-|TRBJ2-7|TRBV5-4|-
CASSQRLTGVDEQYF
TGTGCCAGCAGCCAGAGACTGACGGGGGTCGACGAGCAGTACTTC
>-|TRBJ2-7|TRBV6-5|TRBD2
CASSYAGGAYEQYF
TGTGCCAGCAGTTACGCGGGGGGAGCCTACGAGCAGTACTTC
>once|TRBJ2-4|TRBV6-5|-
CASRGTGTAKNIQYF
TGTGCCAGCAGGGGTACAGGGACGGCCAAAAACATTCAGTACTTC